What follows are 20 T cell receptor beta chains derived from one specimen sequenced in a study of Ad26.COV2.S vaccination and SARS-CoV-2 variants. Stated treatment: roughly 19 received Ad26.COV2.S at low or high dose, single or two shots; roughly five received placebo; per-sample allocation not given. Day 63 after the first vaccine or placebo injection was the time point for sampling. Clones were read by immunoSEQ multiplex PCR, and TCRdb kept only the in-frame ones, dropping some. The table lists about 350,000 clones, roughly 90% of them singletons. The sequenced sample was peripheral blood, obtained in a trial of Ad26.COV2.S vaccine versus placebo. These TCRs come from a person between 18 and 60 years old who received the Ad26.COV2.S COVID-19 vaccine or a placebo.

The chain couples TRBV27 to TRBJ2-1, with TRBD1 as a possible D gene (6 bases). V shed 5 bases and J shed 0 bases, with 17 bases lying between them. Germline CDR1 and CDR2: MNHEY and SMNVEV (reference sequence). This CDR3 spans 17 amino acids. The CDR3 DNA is TGTGCCAGCAGTCCTGACCGGACAGTGAGCTCCTACAATGAGCAGTTCTTC. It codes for CASSPDRTVSSYNEQFF.

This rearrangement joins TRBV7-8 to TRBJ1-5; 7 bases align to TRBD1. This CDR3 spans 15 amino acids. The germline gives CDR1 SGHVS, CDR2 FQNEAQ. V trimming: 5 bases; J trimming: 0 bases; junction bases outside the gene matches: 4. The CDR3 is CASSPGQYSNQPQHF. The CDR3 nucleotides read TGTGCCAGCAGCCCGGGACAGTATAGCAATCAGCCCCAGCATTTT.

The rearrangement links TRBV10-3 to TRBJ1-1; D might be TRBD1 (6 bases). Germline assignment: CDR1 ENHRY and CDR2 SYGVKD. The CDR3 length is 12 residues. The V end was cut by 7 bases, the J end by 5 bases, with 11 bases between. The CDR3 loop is CAINERGTEAFF. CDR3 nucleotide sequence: TGTGCCATCAACGAGAGGGGGACTGAAGCTTTCTTT.

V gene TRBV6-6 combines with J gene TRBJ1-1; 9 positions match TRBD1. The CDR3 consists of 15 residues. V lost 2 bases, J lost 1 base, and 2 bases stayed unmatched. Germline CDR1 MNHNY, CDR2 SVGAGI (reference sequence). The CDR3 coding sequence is TGTGCCAGCAGTTACACGGACAGGGGGAACACTGAAGCTTTCTTT. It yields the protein CASSYTDRGNTEAFF.

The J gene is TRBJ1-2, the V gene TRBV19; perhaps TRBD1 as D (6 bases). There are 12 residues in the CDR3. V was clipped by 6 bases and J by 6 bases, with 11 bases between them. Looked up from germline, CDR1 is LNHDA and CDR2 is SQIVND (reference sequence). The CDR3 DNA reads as TGTGCCAGTAGCCCACAGGGCGATGGCTACACCTTC. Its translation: CASSPQGDGYTF.

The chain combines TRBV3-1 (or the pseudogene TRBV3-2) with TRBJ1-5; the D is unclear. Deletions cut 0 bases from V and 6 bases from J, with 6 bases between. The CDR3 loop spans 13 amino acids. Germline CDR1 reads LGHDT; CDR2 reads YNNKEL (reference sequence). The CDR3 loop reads CASSQDGLQPQHF. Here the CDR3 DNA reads TGTGCCAGCAGCCAAGATGGCCTTCAGCCCCAGCATTTT.

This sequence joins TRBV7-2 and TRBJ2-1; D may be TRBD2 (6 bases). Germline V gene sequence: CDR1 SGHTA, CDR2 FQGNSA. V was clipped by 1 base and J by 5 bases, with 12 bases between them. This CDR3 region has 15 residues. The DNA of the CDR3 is TGTGCCAGCAGCTTAGTGGGGACTCCCAACAATGAGCAGTTCTTC. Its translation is CASSLVGTPNNEQFF.

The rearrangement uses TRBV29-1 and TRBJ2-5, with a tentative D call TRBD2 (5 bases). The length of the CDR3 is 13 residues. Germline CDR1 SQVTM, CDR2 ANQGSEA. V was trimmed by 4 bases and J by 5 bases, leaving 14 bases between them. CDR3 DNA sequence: TGCAGCGTTGTGGGTGGGAGAGGGGAGACCCAGTACTTC. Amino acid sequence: CSVVGGRGETQYF. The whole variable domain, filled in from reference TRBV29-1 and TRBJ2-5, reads SAVISQKPSRDICQRGTSLTIQCQVDSQVTMMFWYRQQPGQSLTLIATANQGSEATYESGFVIDKFPISRPNLTFSTLTVSNMSPEDSSIYLCSVVGGRGETQYFGPGTRLLVL.

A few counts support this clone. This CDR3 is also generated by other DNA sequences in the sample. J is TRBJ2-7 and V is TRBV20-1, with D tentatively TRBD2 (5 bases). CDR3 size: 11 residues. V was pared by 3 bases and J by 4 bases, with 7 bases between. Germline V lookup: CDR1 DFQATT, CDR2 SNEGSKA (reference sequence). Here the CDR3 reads CSAREDYEQYF. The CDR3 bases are TGCAGTGCTAGGGAGGATTACGAGCAGTACTTC.

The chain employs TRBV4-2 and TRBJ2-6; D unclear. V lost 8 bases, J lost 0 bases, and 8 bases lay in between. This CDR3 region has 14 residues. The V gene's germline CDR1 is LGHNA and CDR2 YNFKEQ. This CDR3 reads CASRSDSGANVLTF. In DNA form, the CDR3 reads TGTGCCAGCCGCTCAGACTCTGGGGCCAACGTCCTGACTTTC.

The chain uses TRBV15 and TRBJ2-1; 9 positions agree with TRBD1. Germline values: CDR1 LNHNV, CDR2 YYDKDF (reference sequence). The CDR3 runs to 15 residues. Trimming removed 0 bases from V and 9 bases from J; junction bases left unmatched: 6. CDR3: CATSRDVGQGREQFF. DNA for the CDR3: TGTGCCACCAGCAGAGATGTGGGACAGGGACGTGAGCAGTTCTTC.

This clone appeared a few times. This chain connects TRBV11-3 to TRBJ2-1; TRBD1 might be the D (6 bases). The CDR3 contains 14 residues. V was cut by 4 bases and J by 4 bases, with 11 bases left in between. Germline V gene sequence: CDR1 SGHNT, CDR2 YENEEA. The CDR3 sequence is CASSSPGQYNEQFF. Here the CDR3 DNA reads TGTGCCAGCAGCTCACCGGGACAATACAATGAGCAGTTCTTC. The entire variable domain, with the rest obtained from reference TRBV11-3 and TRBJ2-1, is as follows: EAGVVQSPRYKIIEKKQPVAFWCNPISGHNTLYWYLQNLGQGPELLIRYENEEAVDDSQLPKDRFSAERLKGVDSTLKIQPAELGDSAVYLCASSSPGQYNEQFFGPGTRLTVL.

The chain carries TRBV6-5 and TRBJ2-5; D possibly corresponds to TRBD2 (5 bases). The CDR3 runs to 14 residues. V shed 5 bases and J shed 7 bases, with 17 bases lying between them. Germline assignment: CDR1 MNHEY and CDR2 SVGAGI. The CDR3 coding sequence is TGTGCCAGCAGTCCGGCGGCTCTCCGGGGGACCCAGTACTTC. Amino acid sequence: CASSPAALRGTQYF.

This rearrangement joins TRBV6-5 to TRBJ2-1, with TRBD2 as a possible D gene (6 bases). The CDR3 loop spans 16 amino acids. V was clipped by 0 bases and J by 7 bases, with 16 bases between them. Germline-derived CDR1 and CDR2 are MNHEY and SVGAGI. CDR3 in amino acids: CASSYSVRVGGNEQFF. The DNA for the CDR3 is TGTGCCAGCAGTTACTCGGTGAGGGTTGGGGGGAATGAGCAGTTCTTC.

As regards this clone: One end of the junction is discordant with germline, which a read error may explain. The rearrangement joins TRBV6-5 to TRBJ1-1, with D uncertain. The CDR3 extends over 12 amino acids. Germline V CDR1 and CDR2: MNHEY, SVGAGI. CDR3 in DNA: TGTGCCAGCAGAGACCAGGTCACTGAGGCTTTCTTT. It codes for CASRDQVTEAFF.

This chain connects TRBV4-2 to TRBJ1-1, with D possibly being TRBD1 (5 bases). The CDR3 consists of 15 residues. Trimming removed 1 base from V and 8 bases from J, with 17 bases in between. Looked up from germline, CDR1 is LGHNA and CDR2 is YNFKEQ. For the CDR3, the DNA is TGTGCCAGCAGCCAAGGCGGGCCCCTAGGGACGGAAGCTTTCTTT. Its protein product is CASSQGGPLGTEAFF.

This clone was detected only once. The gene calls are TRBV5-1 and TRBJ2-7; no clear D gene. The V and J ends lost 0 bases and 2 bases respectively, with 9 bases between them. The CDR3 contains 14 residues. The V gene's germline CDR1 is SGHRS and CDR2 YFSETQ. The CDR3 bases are TGCGCCAGCAGCTTGGGGGTCAGTACCTACGAGCAGTACTTC. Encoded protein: CASSLGVSTYEQYF.

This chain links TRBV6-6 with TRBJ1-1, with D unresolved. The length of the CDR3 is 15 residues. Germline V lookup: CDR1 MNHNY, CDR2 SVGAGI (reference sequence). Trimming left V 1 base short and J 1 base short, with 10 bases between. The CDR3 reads CASSYLGSPNTEAFF. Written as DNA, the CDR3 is TGTGCCAGCAGTTACTTGGGCAGCCCGAACACTGAAGCTTTCTTT.

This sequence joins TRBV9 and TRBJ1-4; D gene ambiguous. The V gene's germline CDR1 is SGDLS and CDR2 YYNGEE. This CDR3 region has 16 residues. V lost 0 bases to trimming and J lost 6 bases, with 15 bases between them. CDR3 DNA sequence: TGTGCCAGCAGCGTAGAGGAGGAGCCTCGTGATGAAAAACTGTTTTTT. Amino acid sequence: CASSVEEEPRDEKLFF.

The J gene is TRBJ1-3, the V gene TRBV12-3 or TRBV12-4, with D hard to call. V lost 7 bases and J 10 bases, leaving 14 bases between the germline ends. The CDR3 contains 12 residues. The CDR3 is CASTQLAGTIYF. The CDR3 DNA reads TGTGCCAGCACCCAGCTTGCAGGTACCATATATTTT.